This T cell receptor beta chain was retrieved from a study of PD-1 blockade in classical Hodgkin lymphoma. Germline V gene sequence: CDR1 SQVTM, CDR2 ANQGSEA. This CDR3 is built from 15 residues. V lost 8 bases and J lost 4; bases outside the gene matches: 16. Patients all relapsed after autologous stem cell transplantation, and there was variation in brentuximab vedotin exposure. TCRdb's copy holds only in-frame clones and misses some; the assay was immunoSEQ multiplex PCR. The sample records fewer than 30,000 clones, roughly 82% being singletons. The clonotype comes from a human donor with classical Hodgkin lymphoma. Here the sequenced sample was peripheral blood mononuclear cells (PBMCs), taken before the second cycle of nivolumab. This chain uses TRBV29-1 with TRBJ1-2; TRBD1 matches at 7 bases. CDR3 nucleotides: TGCAGCTTCAACACCGGGACAGAGATACCCTATGGCTACACCTTC. Its translation is CSFNTGTEIPYGYTF. The full variable domain, completed using reference TRBV29-1 and TRBJ1-2, is SAVISQKPSRDICQRGTSLTIQCQVDSQVTMMFWYRQQPGQSLTLIATANQGSEATYESGFVIDKFPISRPNLTFSTLTVSNMSPEDSSIYLCSFNTGTEIPYGYTFGSGTRLTVV.